The 29 T cell receptor beta chains below were found in one sample sequenced in a study of T cell responses to AZD1222 COVID-19 vaccine. Repertoires were generated with immunoSEQ multiplex PCR, while TCRdb's copy carries only in-frame clones and drops some. The profile shows around 170,000 clones, around 90% of them singletons. The source material was peripheral blood, sampled 28 days after the second AZD1222 dose. These receptor sequences come from an adult who received the AZD1222 COVID-19 vaccine.

This rearrangement joins TRBV28 to TRBJ2-7; D not resolved. This CDR3 spans 12 amino acids. Looked up from germline, CDR1 is MDHEN and CDR2 is SYDVKM. V was clipped by 3 bases and J by 6 bases, with 9 bases between them. In nucleotides, the CDR3 is TGTGCCAGCAGTTTGGATATTACCGAGCAGTACTTC. Translation: CASSLDITEQYF. The complete variable domain, with remaining parts taken from reference TRBV28 and TRBJ2-7, reads DVKVTQSSRYLVKRTGEKVFLECVQDMDHENMFWYRQDPGLGLRLIYFSYDVKMKEKGDIPEGYSVSREKKERFSLILESASTNQTSMYLCASSLDITEQYFGPGTRLTVT.

The chain employs TRBV7-9 and TRBJ2-2; no clear D gene. V lost 6 bases to trimming and J lost 2 bases, with 16 bases between them. This CDR3 has 16 residues. Germline values: CDR1 SEHNR, CDR2 FQNEAQ (reference sequence). CDR3 in DNA: TGTGCCAGCAGGCGTTTCGGAACAGAAAACACCGGGGAGCTGTTTTTT. It is translated as CASRRFGTENTGELFF.

This rearrangement joins TRBV6-1 to TRBJ1-2; the D gene is possibly TRBD1 (5 bases). The CDR3 runs 14 residues. V lost 2 bases to trimming and J lost 10 bases, with 17 bases between them. The germline V gene encodes CDR1 MNHNS and CDR2 SASEGT. In DNA, the CDR3 is TGTGCCAGCAGTGAATCGACAGCGGGAATTGCCTACACCTTC. Encoded protein: CASSESTAGIAYTF.

The gene calls are TRBV19 and TRBJ2-7; the D gene is possibly TRBD1 (6 bases). The CDR3 covers 13 residues. V gave up 5 bases and J gave up 3 bases, with 11 bases separating them. Germline V gene sequence: CDR1 LNHDA, CDR2 SQIVND (reference sequence). The CDR3 spells CASSAGALYEQYF. CDR3 DNA sequence: TGTGCCAGTAGTGCAGGGGCACTCTACGAGCAGTACTTC.

Of note for this clone: One end of the junction fails to match germline, which may point to a read error. The chain is built from TRBV27 and TRBJ2-1, with 9 bases aligning to TRBD2. The germline gives CDR1 MNHEY, CDR2 SMNVEV (reference sequence). CDR3 size: 16 residues. The CDR3 sequence is CAIARTSARHYDEQFF. Here the CDR3 DNA reads TGTGCCATCGCCAGGACTAGCGCCCGTCACTACGATGAGCAGTTCTTC.

The chain employs TRBV30 and TRBJ1-6; 11 nucleotides line up with TRBD1. CDR3 length: 15 residues. The V gene end was trimmed by 0 bases and the J gene end by 8 bases; junction bases not matched to a gene: 3. The germline V gene encodes CDR1 GTSNPN and CDR2 SVGIG (reference sequence). CDR3 region: CAWSVPGQGDSPLHF. The CDR3 DNA follows: TGTGCCTGGAGTGTACCGGGACAGGGGGATTCACCCCTCCACTTT.

The chain has TRBV3-1 (or the pseudogene TRBV3-2) and TRBJ1-2; tentatively, D is TRBD1 (5 bases). V was cut by 0 bases and J by 8 bases, with 16 bases left in between. The CDR3 spans 15 residues. The V gene's germline CDR1 is LGHDT and CDR2 YNNKEL (reference sequence). The CDR3 here is CASSQDSAGTRGYTF. The CDR3 region has the DNA TGTGCCAGCAGCCAAGATTCGGCGGGGACCCGCGGCTACACCTTC.

The rearrangement uses TRBV5-1 and TRBJ1-4, with a tentative D call TRBD1 (6 bases). The CDR3 sequence is 17 residues long. V was shortened by 6 bases and J by 0 bases, with 18 bases between the two germline ends. CDR1 and CDR2 from the germline V gene are SGHRS and YFSETQ. This CDR3 reads CASKGGGQYATNEKLFF. The CDR3 nucleotides are TGCGCCAGCAAGGGGGGGGGCCAATACGCAACTAATGAAAAACTGTTTTTT. The full variable domain, completed using reference TRBV5-1 and TRBJ1-4, is KAGVTQTPRYLIKTRGQQVTLSCSPISGHRSVSWYQQTPGQGLQFLFEYFSETQRNKGNFPGRFSGRQFSNSRSEMNVSTLELGDSALYLCASKGGGQYATNEKLFFGSGTQLSVL.

The chain employs TRBV27 and TRBJ1-2; D unresolved. Trimming took off 0 bases at V and 6 bases at J, with 8 bases between the two ends. Germline assignment: CDR1 MNHEY and CDR2 SMNVEV (reference sequence). The CDR3 totals 13 residues. As DNA, the CDR3 is TGTGCCAGCAGTTTATCAGGGCCGAATGGCTACACCTTC. Its protein product is CASSLSGPNGYTF.

V gene TRBV18 combines with J gene TRBJ2-3, with D possibly being TRBD2 (6 bases). There are 14 residues in the CDR3. Per germline, CDR1 KGHSH and CDR2 LQKENI. The V gene lost 6 bases and the J gene lost 2 bases, with 12 bases spanning the gap. Here the CDR3 DNA reads TGTGCCAGCTCCCGGGACTTTTCCACAGATACGCAGTATTTT. Encoded protein: CASSRDFSTDTQYF.

The rearrangement links TRBV18 to TRBJ1-6, with TRBD1 matching over 7 bases. With 3 bases clipped from V and 3 bases from J, the junction kept 11 bases outside the gene matches. The V gene's germline CDR1 is KGHSH and CDR2 LQKENI. This CDR3 has 18 residues. The CDR3 DNA reads as TGTGCCAGCTCACCGCGACAGGGAAAGACCAACTATAATTCACCCCTCCACTTT. This sequence encodes CASSPRQGKTNYNSPLHF.

V gene TRBV27 combines with J gene TRBJ1-5, with D tentatively TRBD1 (5 bases). This CDR3 contains 15 residues. Trimming removed 1 base at V and 6 bases at J, with 13 bases between. Germline-derived CDR1 and CDR2 are MNHEY and SMNVEV (reference sequence). The CDR3 region has the DNA TGTGCCAGCAGTTTATTGGTTGGGGCCGCTCAGCCCCAGCATTTT. Its protein product is CASSLLVGAAQPQHF.

The V gene is TRBV5-1, the J gene TRBJ2-5; 12 nucleotides line up with TRBD2. The CDR3 runs 18 residues. Trimming took 0 bases from V and 3 from J; bases not matched to a gene: 9. In germline, CDR1 is SGHRS, CDR2 YFSETQ. CDR3 sequence: CASSLGLAGVNTKETQYF. The CDR3 region has the DNA TGCGCCAGCAGCTTGGGACTAGCGGGGGTGAACACAAAAGAGACCCAGTACTTC.

The gene calls are TRBV7-8 and TRBJ2-1; D is undetermined. The CDR3 runs to 16 residues. Trimming shortened V by 1 base and J by 2 bases, and 12 bases separated the two germline ends. The germline V gene has CDR1 SGHVS and CDR2 FQNEAQ. This CDR3 reads CASSLEDLSPYNEQFF. DNA for the CDR3: TGTGCCAGCAGCTTAGAGGACCTCTCCCCCTACAATGAGCAGTTCTTC.

V gene TRBV19 combines with J gene TRBJ2-1; D not resolved. The CDR3 spans 15 residues. The V gene lost 3 bases and the J gene lost 1 base, with 10 bases spanning the gap. Germline-derived CDR1 and CDR2 are LNHDA and SQIVND (reference sequence). CDR3 coding DNA: TGTGCCAGTAGTATTCCCGGGTTTTCCTACAATGAGCAGTTCTTC. It yields the protein CASSIPGFSYNEQFF.

The rearrangement links TRBV6-5 to TRBJ2-7; D is possibly TRBD2 (6 bases). The CDR3 runs to 14 residues. The germline V gene encodes CDR1 MNHEY and CDR2 SVGAGI. Trimming removed 6 bases from V and 3 bases from J, with 15 bases in between. CDR3 DNA: TGTGCCAGCAGCCGAACCGCGGGAAACTACGAGCAGTACTTC. Protein product: CASSRTAGNYEQYF.

The count of this clone is one. The genes are TRBV27 and TRBJ1-1; 10 bases match TRBD1. Germline V gene sequence: CDR1 MNHEY, CDR2 SMNVEV (reference sequence). The CDR3 has 17 amino acids. Trimming at V came to 3 bases and at J to 2 bases, leaving 9 bases not matched to a gene. CDR3 DNA: TGTGCCAGCAGTTTCCGGTTCCGGGACAGGGGTAACACTGAAGCTTTCTTT. Translating it yields CASSFRFRDRGNTEAFF.

This clone was seen a handful of times. The J gene is TRBJ1-4, the V gene TRBV4-2, with TRBD1 identical over 7 bases. Germline CDR1 reads LGHNA; CDR2 reads YNFKEQ. The CDR3 length is 20 residues. The ends lost 0 bases at V and 0 bases at J; junction bases unmatched: 13. The CDR3 here is CASSQEFSNRGVATNEKLFF. CDR3 bases: TGTGCCAGCAGCCAAGAGTTCTCTAACAGGGGAGTTGCAACTAATGAAAAACTGTTTTTT.

The rearrangement joins TRBV4-1 to TRBJ1-5, with no clear D. This CDR3 comprises 15 residues. V lost 4 bases to trimming and J lost 2 bases, with 12 bases between them. Germline V gene sequence: CDR1 MGHRA, CDR2 YSYEKL. The CDR3 sequence is CASSPEDGRNQPQHF. DNA of the CDR3: TGCGCCAGCAGCCCCGAGGATGGGCGCAATCAGCCCCAGCATTTT.

The genes are TRBV28 and TRBJ1-5; D not resolved. The CDR3 has 16 residues. V was trimmed by 1 base and J by 2 bases, leaving 12 bases between them. In germline, CDR1 is MDHEN, CDR2 SYDVKM. The CDR3 DNA reads TGTGCCAGCAGTTTATCCGAGTTTTATGGCAATCAGCCCCAGCATTTT. This sequence encodes CASSLSEFYGNQPQHF.

This rearrangement joins TRBV5-4 to TRBJ1-6; TRBD1 matches at 7 bases. CDR3 size: 16 residues. CDR1 SGHNT and CDR2 YYREEE come from the germline V gene (reference sequence). V shed 3 bases and J 0 bases; nucleotides not matched to a gene: 3. The CDR3 DNA reads TGTGCCAGCAGCTCAACAGGGGTCTCCTATAATTCACCCCTCCACTTT. Protein: CASSSTGVSYNSPLHF.

This rearrangement joins TRBV28 to TRBJ2-7, with D possibly being TRBD2 (5 bases). Germline CDR1 is MDHEN and CDR2 is SYDVKM. Trimming shortened V by 5 bases and J by 2 bases, and 16 bases separated the two germline ends. The length of the CDR3 is 15 residues. The DNA for the CDR3 is TGTGCCAGCAGTCCCAGCGGCCCCATGACCTACGAGCAGTACTTC. As protein: CASSPSGPMTYEQYF. Full variable domain (outside the CDR3, taken from reference TRBV28 and TRBJ2-7): DVKVTQSSRYLVKRTGEKVFLECVQDMDHENMFWYRQDPGLGLRLIYFSYDVKMKEKGDIPEGYSVSREKKERFSLILESASTNQTSMYLCASSPSGPMTYEQYFGPGTRLTVT.

The genes are TRBV6-5 and TRBJ2-4, with 7 bases identical to TRBD1. CDR3 length: 13 residues. The J segment lost 7 bases and the V segment lost 6 bases, leaving 6 bases of the junction unmatched. Germline V lookup: CDR1 MNHEY, CDR2 SVGAGI. CDR3 sequence reads: CASSWTGTNIQYF. The CDR3 coding sequence is TGTGCCAGCAGCTGGACAGGTACCAACATTCAGTACTTC.

The J gene is TRBJ1-5, the V gene TRBV7-7; 9 bases align to TRBD1. Unmatched junction bases numbered 3, after V lost 4 bases and J lost 5 bases. The CDR3 sequence is 14 residues long. Germline V gives CDR1 SSHAT, CDR2 FNYEAQ (reference sequence). This CDR3 reads CASSWGQGDQPQHF. Here the CDR3 DNA reads TGTGCCAGCAGCTGGGGACAGGGAGATCAGCCCCAGCATTTT.

This rearrangement joins TRBV5-1 to TRBJ1-4; D is unresolved. CDR1 and CDR2 (germline): SGHRS, YFSETQ. This CDR3 region has 13 residues. V gave up 0 bases and J gave up 11 bases, with 11 bases separating them. CDR3 DNA sequence: TGCGCCAGCAGCTTGGGCACGGACGGTAAACTGTTTTTT. Protein sequence: CASSLGTDGKLFF.

For the CDR3, the DNA is TGTGCCAGCAGTGTCTCGGGAACTGATAATTCACCCCTCCACTTT. Translating it yields CASSVSGTDNSPLHF. The gene calls are TRBV25-1 and TRBJ1-6; the D is unclear. The CDR3 is 15 residues long. Per the germline V gene, CDR1 is MGHDK and CDR2 is SYGVNS. V was shortened by 4 bases and J by 5 bases, with 12 bases between the two germline ends.

The chain combines TRBV7-2 with TRBJ1-2; tentatively, D is TRBD1 (5 bases). Germline loops: CDR1 SGHTA, CDR2 FQGNSA. Trimming stripped 1 base from V and 2 bases from J, with 8 bases between. This CDR3 spans 14 amino acids. The DNA for the CDR3 is TGTGCCAGCAGCTTAGTAGAGGGGAACTATGGCTACACCTTC. Its protein product is CASSLVEGNYGYTF.

This chain uses TRBV4-1 with TRBJ2-2; TRBD1 is a possible D gene (6 bases). V gave up 5 bases and J gave up 5 bases, with 12 bases separating them. The CDR3 extends over 14 amino acids. Germline V gene data show CDR1 as MGHRA and CDR2 as YSYEKL. Written as DNA, the CDR3 is TGCGCCAGCAGCACCCCCAGGGGAACCGGGGAGCTGTTTTTT. Translating it yields CASSTPRGTGELFF.

This chain joins TRBV30 and TRBJ2-7; tentative D call: TRBD2 (7 bases). The CDR3 totals 12 residues. CDR1 GTSNPN and CDR2 SVGIG come from the germline V gene (reference sequence). Trimming took 4 bases from V and 2 from J, leaving 9 bases between them. The CDR3 DNA is TGTGCCTGGAACGGGGGGCCCTACGAGCAGTACTTC. Protein sequence: CAWNGGPYEQYF.